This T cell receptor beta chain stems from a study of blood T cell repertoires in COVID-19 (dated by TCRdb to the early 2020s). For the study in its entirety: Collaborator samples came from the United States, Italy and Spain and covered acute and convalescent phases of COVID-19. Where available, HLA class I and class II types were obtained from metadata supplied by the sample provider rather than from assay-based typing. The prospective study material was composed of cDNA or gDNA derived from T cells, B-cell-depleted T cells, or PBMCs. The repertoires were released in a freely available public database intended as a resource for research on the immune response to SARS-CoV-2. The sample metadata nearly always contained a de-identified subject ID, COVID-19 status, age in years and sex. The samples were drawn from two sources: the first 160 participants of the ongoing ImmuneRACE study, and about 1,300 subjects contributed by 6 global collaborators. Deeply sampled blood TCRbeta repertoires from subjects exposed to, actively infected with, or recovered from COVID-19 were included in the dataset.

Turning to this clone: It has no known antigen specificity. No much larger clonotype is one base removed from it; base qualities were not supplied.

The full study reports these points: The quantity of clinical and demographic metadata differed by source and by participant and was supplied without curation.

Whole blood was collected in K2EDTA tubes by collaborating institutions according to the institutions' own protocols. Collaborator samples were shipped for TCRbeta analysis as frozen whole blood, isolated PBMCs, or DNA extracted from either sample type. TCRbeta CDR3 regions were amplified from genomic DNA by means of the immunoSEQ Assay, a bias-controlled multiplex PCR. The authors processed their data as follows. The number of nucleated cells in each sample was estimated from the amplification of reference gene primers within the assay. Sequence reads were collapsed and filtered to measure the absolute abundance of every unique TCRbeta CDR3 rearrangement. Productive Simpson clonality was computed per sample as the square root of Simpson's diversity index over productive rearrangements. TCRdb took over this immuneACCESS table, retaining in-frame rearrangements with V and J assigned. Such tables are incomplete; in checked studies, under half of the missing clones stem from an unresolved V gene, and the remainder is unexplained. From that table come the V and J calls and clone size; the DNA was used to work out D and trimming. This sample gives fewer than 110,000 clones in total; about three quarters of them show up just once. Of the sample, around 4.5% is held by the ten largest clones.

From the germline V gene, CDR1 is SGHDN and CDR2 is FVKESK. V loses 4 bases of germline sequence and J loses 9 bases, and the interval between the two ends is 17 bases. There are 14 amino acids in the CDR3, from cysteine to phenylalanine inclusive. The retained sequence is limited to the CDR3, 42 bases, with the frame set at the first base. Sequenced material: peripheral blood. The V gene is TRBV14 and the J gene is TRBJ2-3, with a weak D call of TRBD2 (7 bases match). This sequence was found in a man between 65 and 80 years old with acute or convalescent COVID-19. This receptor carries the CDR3 CASSPSGGRSTQYF. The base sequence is TGTGCCAGCAGCCCTTCCGGGGGGCGCTCAACGCAGTATTTT. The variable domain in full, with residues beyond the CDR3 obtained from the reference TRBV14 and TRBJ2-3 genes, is EAGVTQFPSHSVIEKGQTVTLRCDPISGHDNLYWYRRVMGKEIKFLLHFVKESKQDESGMPNNRFLAERTGGTYSTLKVQPAELEDSGVYFCASSPSGGRSTQYFGPGTRLTVL.